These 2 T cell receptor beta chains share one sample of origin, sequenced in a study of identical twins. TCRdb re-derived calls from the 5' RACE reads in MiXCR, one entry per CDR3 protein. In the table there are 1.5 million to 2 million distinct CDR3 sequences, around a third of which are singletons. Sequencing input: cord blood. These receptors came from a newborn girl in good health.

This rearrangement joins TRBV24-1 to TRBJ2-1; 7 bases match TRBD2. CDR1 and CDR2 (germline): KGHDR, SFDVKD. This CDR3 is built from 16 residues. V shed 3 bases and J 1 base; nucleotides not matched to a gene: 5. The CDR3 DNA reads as TGTGCCACCAGTGATAGGTGGGAGGGGTCCTACAATGAGCAGTTCTTC. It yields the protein CATSDRWEGSYNEQFF.

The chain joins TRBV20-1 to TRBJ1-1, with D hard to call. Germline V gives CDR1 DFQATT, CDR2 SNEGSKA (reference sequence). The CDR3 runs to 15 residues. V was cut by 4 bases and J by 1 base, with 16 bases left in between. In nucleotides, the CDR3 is TGCAGTGCTAAATCGCCTAAACCGGCGAACACTGAAGCTTTCTTT. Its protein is CSAKSPKPANTEAFF.